Listed here are 18 T cell receptor beta chains from one sample, sequenced in a study of cytomegalovirus exposure and HLA in healthy donors. This PCR relied on a set of 60 Vbeta primers and 13 Jbeta primers. TCRdb keeps only in-frame clones here, not all; method: immunoSEQ multiplex PCR. Here the sample spans around 130,000 clones, 70% to 85% being singletons. Sequencing input: PBMCs. The receptors shown here come from a man aged 50 to 59 in good health and CMV-seronegative.

The chain joins TRBV7-9 to TRBJ1-2; 8 bases fit TRBD1. Germline V CDR1 and CDR2: SEHNR, FQNEAQ (reference sequence). The CDR3 consists of 13 residues. Unmatched junction bases numbered 6, after V lost 6 bases and J lost 6 bases. The CDR3 spells CASRRGQGNGYTF. CDR3 bases: TGTGCCAGCAGAAGAGGACAGGGAAATGGCTACACCTTC.

V gene TRBV4-1 combines with J gene TRBJ2-1; 8 nucleotides align to TRBD2. This CDR3 has 18 amino acids. V was clipped by 1 base and J by 2 bases; unmatched bases: 10. The germline V gene encodes CDR1 MGHRA and CDR2 YSYEKL. In DNA form, the CDR3 reads TGCGCCAGCAGCCAAGGGGGCTTAGCGGGACCCCCCTACAATGAGCAGTTCTTC. Translation: CASSQGGLAGPPYNEQFF.

The CDR3 spells CASSYSGYGYTF. The CDR3 nucleotides are TGTGCCAGCAGCTACAGCGGCTATGGCTACACCTTC. The chain links TRBV6-5 to TRBJ1-2; no firm D call. The ends were cut back, 6 bases at V and 4 bases at J, with 9 bases in the middle. Looked up from germline, CDR1 is MNHEY and CDR2 is SVGAGI. This CDR3 comprises 12 residues.

The genes are TRBV7-9 and TRBJ2-2; no definite D call. The germline CDR1 and CDR2 sequences are SEHNR and FQNEAQ (reference sequence). The V end was cut by 6 bases, the J end by 5 bases, with 10 bases between. This CDR3 region has 13 residues. CDR3 DNA: TGTGCCAGCAGTCCAGTCCTGACCGGGGAGCTGTTTTTT. Residues: CASSPVLTGELFF.

The rearrangement uses TRBV6-5 and TRBJ1-6; TRBD1 is a possible D gene (5 bases). The CDR3 consists of 14 residues. Germline CDR1 is MNHEY and CDR2 is SVGAGI. Trimming took off 4 bases at V and 7 bases at J, with 11 bases between the two ends. The CDR3 nucleotides are TGTGCCAGCAGTTTAAAGGGGCTCAATTCACCCCTCCACTTT. Amino acids: CASSLKGLNSPLHF.

The rearrangement uses TRBV5-1 and TRBJ2-5; 11 positions agree with TRBD2. The CDR3 has 18 residues. From germline, CDR1 is SGHRS and CDR2 YFSETQ. V gave up 0 bases and J gave up 2 bases; unmatched junction bases: 9. The CDR3 DNA reads TGCGCCAGCAGCTTGGGGCTCGTTAGCGGGGGGGATCAAGAGACCCAGTACTTC. Translated: CASSLGLVSGGDQETQYF.

The genes are TRBV4-3 and TRBJ2-7; 10 bases are shared with TRBD1. There are 17 residues in the CDR3. J lost 0 bases, V lost 0 bases, and 5 bases had no gene match. Germline CDR1 and CDR2: LGHNA and YSLEER. CDR3 sequence (DNA): TGCGCCAGCAGCCAAGACCCGGACAGGGGGTACTCCTACGAGCAGTACTTC. This codes for CASSQDPDRGYSYEQYF.

The rearrangement links TRBV5-4 to TRBJ2-7, with 14 positions matching TRBD2. Germline trimming cut 0 bases from V and 6 bases from J; bases unmatched to any gene: 5. Looked up from germline, CDR1 is SGHNT and CDR2 is YYREEE (reference sequence). The CDR3 totals 16 residues. Here the CDR3 DNA reads TGTGCCAGCAGCTTGGGACTAGCGGGGGGGCTTGGCGAGCAGTACTTC. Its translation is CASSLGLAGGLGEQYF.

In nucleotides, the CDR3 is TGTGCTAGTGGTTTGAGTCCTACCCCCGGGGAGCTGTTTTTT. Translating it yields CASGLSPTPGELFF. J is TRBJ2-2 and V is TRBV12-5; D is undetermined. The germline gives CDR1 LGHNT, CDR2 FRNRAP. This CDR3 contains 14 residues. V was pared by 2 bases and J by 6 bases, with 10 bases between.

This clone occurred once. This chain links TRBV5-4 with TRBJ1-6; a possible D gene is TRBD1 (5 bases). This CDR3 spans 15 amino acids. V lost 1 base to trimming and J lost 0 bases, with 5 bases between them. Germline V gene data show CDR1 as SGHNT and CDR2 as YYREEE (reference sequence). The CDR3 spells CASSLQGSYNSPLHF. The CDR3 DNA reads as TGTGCCAGCAGCTTGCAGGGCTCCTATAATTCACCCCTCCACTTT.

This chain uses TRBV2 with TRBJ1-1; D uncertain. Trimming cost V 6 bases and J 2 bases, with 10 bases left between them. The CDR3 contains 13 residues. CDR1 is SNHLY, CDR2 FYNNEI, per germline. CDR3 loop: CASRRVGNTEAFF. CDR3 DNA sequence: TGTGCCAGCAGGAGGGTGGGCAACACTGAAGCTTTCTTT. Filled out from reference TRBV2 and TRBJ1-1, the complete variable domain reads EPEVTQTPSHQVTQMGQEVILRCVPISNHLYFYWYRQILGQKVEFLVSFYNNEISEKSEIFDDQFSVERPDGSNFTLKIRSTKLEDSAMYFCASRRVGNTEAFFGQGTRLTVV.

This rearrangement joins TRBV4-2 to TRBJ2-1, with 7 nucleotides matching TRBD1. Germline V gives CDR1 LGHNA, CDR2 YNFKEQ. The V and J ends lost 1 base and 3 bases, in that order; junction bases with no gene match: 3. The CDR3 runs to 15 residues. CDR3 protein: CASSQGGGDYNEQFF. The CDR3 nucleotides are TGTGCCAGCAGCCAAGGAGGGGGCGACTACAATGAGCAGTTCTTC.

The gene calls are TRBV7-2 and TRBJ1-5; the D is unclear. Germline CDR1 is SGHTA and CDR2 is FQGNSA. The germline V and J ends were trimmed by 1 base and 5 bases, with 18 bases remaining between them. The CDR3 sequence is 17 residues long. The CDR3 DNA reads TGTGCCAGCAGCTTAGTAGGTTTTGCGGGGTATCATCAGCCCCAGCATTTT. This encodes CASSLVGFAGYHQPQHF.

CDR3 residues: CASSLDRGLGEQYF. In DNA form, the CDR3 reads TGCGCCAGCAGCTTGGACAGGGGGCTAGGCGAGCAGTACTTC. The V gene is TRBV5-1, the J gene TRBJ2-7; 9 bases align to TRBD1. The junction had 4 bases not matched to a gene; V was cut back by 0 bases and J by 6 bases. Germline CDR1 and CDR2: SGHRS and YFSETQ. CDR3 length equals 14 residues.

This clone occurred a few times. The rearrangement links TRBV2 to TRBJ2-2; D is perhaps TRBD2 (5 bases). Deletions cut 8 bases from V and 1 base from J, with 17 bases between. Germline loops: CDR1 SNHLY, CDR2 FYNNEI. The CDR3 is 16 amino acids. The CDR3 loop reads CASLRGPTLNTGELFF. CDR3 DNA: TGTGCCAGCCTAAGAGGGCCGACATTGAACACCGGGGAGCTGTTTTTT.

The V call is TRBV30, the J call TRBJ1-5; 8 nucleotides line up with TRBD1. Germline CDR1 GTSNPN, CDR2 SVGIG (reference sequence). The CDR3 extends over 14 amino acids. J gave up 2 bases and V 2 bases, and 2 bases lay outside the gene matches. CDR3 residues: CAWSPDRGNQPQHF. CDR3 coding DNA: TGTGCCTGGAGTCCGGACAGGGGCAATCAGCCCCAGCATTTT.

The chain has TRBV9 and TRBJ1-6; D is uncertain. The CDR3 has 13 amino acids. Germline CDR1 reads SGDLS; CDR2 reads YYNGEE. Trimming removed 7 bases at V and 4 bases at J, with 9 bases between. CDR3 DNA sequence: TGTGCCAGCGGGCGGGTTTATAATTCACCCCTCCACTTT. Its translation: CASGRVYNSPLHF.

V is TRBV27 and J is TRBJ2-1, with D perhaps matching TRBD2 (5 bases). The V end lost 8 bases, the J end lost 8 bases, and 13 bases lay between the germline ends. Germline lookup yields CDR1 MNHEY and CDR2 SMNVEV (reference sequence). CDR3 size: 12 residues. The CDR3 spells CASAYGMDEQFF. DNA for the CDR3: TGTGCCAGCGCCTACGGGATGGATGAGCAGTTCTTC.